The TCR beta chain described here comes from a study of T cell repertoires in cytomegalovirus infection. The overall study: Evidence of both CMV infection and a matching HLA type came from public TCR beta signatures. Study-wide results and caveats: The study found HLA-C-restricted CMV-specific TCR beta clonotypes dominating the ex vivo response.

TCRdb independently ran MiXCR on the reads; one entry per CDR3 protein. This table holds 600,000 to 700,000 distinct CDR3 sequences, around 30% found once. To note about this clonotype: The target antigen is unknown.

Germline-derived CDR1 and CDR2 are MGHDK and SYGVNS. Trimming removed 8 bases at V and 4 bases at J, with 14 bases between. This CDR3 comprises 13 residues. This sequence was found in a human donor in good health (CMV status not recorded). Some clones in this sample may be carry-over from other donors' samples. This chain uses TRBV25-1 with TRBJ1-1; D is possibly TRBD1 (6 bases). The sequencing here drew on cultured PBMCs, taken from culture after CMV antigen stimulation. CDR3 amino acids: CASGLTGTTEAFF. The CDR3 nucleotides read TGTGCCAGCGGATTAACAGGGACCACTGAAGCTTTCTTT.